The clone carrying this T cell receptor beta chain came up a few times. The target antigen is unknown. TCRdb redid the calling of the RT-PCR reads with MiXCR, one entry per CDR3 protein. The data contain some 500,000 distinct CDR3 sequences, about 15% of them seen just once; the ten biggest clones take up roughly 3.1%. The data derive from a study of response to subunit inactivated influenza vaccine. Study-level points and caveats: Authors suggested each seasonal influenza vaccination recruits few new T cells.

Sequenced material: CD4+ T cells sorted from PBMCs, taken roughly 24 months after vaccination. The sequence derives from a man between 50 and 75 years old who received an inactivated influenza vaccine.

The CDR3 DNA reads as TGTGCCAGCAGGAGTGAAGGGATCGTCTACGAGCAGTACTTC. Translation: CASRSEGIVYEQYF. The chain employs TRBV6-1 and TRBJ2-7, with no clear D. The CDR3 is 14 residues long. CDR1 is MNHNS, CDR2 SASEGT, per germline. V was cut by 6 bases and J by 3 bases, with 15 bases left in between.